The T cell receptor (beta chain) described here comes from a study of blood T cell repertoires in COVID-19. Study-wide background: COVID-19 samples from acute and convalescent phases originated in the United States, Italy and Spain.

During active infection, Seattle patients enrolled and were then monitored through disease. Original handling: Amplification with reference gene primers provided the estimates of nucleated cell counts. TCRdb's copy holds only in-frame clones and misses some; the assay was immunoSEQ multiplex PCR. V and J calls and clone size come straight from that table; D and trimming were deduced from the DNA. Counted here are almost 400,000 clones, 70% to 90% occurring once; the ten biggest clones make up 2% to 2.5%. The CDR3 length is 10 residues. V was trimmed by 7 bases and J by 0 bases, leaving 3 bases between them. CDR1 and CDR2 from the germline V gene are DFQATT and SNEGSKA (reference sequence).

This rearrangement joins TRBV20-1 to TRBJ2-5; D unresolved. The clonotype originates from a woman aged 55-70 years with COVID-19, enrolled during active disease. The sequenced sample consisted of peripheral blood. CDR3 nucleotide sequence: TGCAGTGTCAACCAAGAGACCCAGTACTTC. This translates into CSVNQETQYF.